These T cell receptor beta chains were read from a single sample in a study of cytomegalovirus exposure and HLA in healthy donors. Clones were read by immunoSEQ multiplex PCR, and TCRdb kept only the in-frame ones, dropping some. Its clone listing holds about 200,000 clones. Sequencing was carried out using PBMCs. Receptor source: a boy younger than 18 in good health and CMV-seronegative. Each CDR3 is given with its conserved first and last residue. The order of the fields is J gene, V gene, D gene, CDR3 DNA, CDR3 protein. A D gene is named only where the DNA matches it firmly.

>TRBJ2-1|TRBV10-3|TRBD2
TGTGCCGTCAGCGGGAGGGGGGACGGAGGGGTCCGTTCCTACAATGAGCAGTTCTTC
CAVSGRGDGGVRSYNEQFF
>TRBJ2-7|TRBV5-6|NA
TGTGCCAGCAGCTTGACAGATTCCTACGAGCAGTACTTC
CASSLTDSYEQYF
>TRBJ2-7|TRBV4-1|TRBD2
TGCGCCAGCAGCCTTTTAGCGGGGGACACCTACGAGCAGTACTTC
CASSLLAGDTYEQYF
>TRBJ1-2|TRBV7-3|TRBD1
TGTGCCAGCAGCCCGGACAGGGCTAGAGGCTACACCTTC
CASSPDRARGYTF
>TRBJ2-3|TRBV18|TRBD2
TGTGCCAGCTCACACCTCCCCCCAGCGGGGGGCGAGGATACGCAGTATTTT
CASSHLPPAGGEDTQYF
>TRBJ2-6|TRBV27|TRBD1
TGTGCCAGCAGCCGAAAGGGGGCAGGTGGGGCCAACGTCCTGACTTTC
CASSRKGAGGANVLTF
>TRBJ1-2|TRBV5-1|TRBD1
TGCGCCAGCAGCTTGGCCGGCAGGGGGGACGGCTACACCTTC
CASSLAGRGDGYTF
>TRBJ2-7|TRBV5-1|TRBD1
TGCGCCAGCAGCTCCGGGACAGCCCTTACGGGGCAGTACTTC
CASSSGTALTGQYF
>TRBJ1-1|TRBV11-2|NA
TGTGCCAGCAGCTTCGGCACTGAAGCTTTCTTT
CASSFGTEAFF
>TRBJ1-2|TRBV29-1|NA
TGCAGCGTTGCGGACATCACCGCGAACTATGGCTACACCTTC
CSVADITANYGYTF
>TRBJ1-6|TRBV2|TRBD1
TGTGCCGGTAGGACAGGGGGCTGGAATTCACCCCTCCACTTT
CAGRTGGWNSPLHF
>TRBJ2-3|TRBV11-2|NA
TGTGCCACCCGTTCGGGCGCTCAGGGTTATACGCAGTATTTT
CATRSGAQGYTQYF
>TRBJ2-3|TRBV6-5|NA
TGTGCCAGCAGTTACTTACAGGCCCGCACAGATACGCAGTATTTT
CASSYLQARTDTQYF
>TRBJ2-6|TRBV19|TRBD1
TGTGCCAGTAGTAACCGGGGGACAGGCTCCTCTGGGGCCAACGTCCTGACTTTC
CASSNRGTGSSGANVLTF
>TRBJ2-5|TRBV7-3|NA
TGTGCCAGCGGCTTAACGGGGGGAGGGGGAGAGACCCAGTACTTC
CASGLTGGGGETQYF
>TRBJ2-7|TRBV7-9|NA
TGTGCCAGCAGCTTGGCGGGAAGGGAGCTCTCCTACGAGCAGTACTTC
CASSLAGRELSYEQYF
>TRBJ2-1|TRBV6-4|TRBD2
TGTGCCAGCAGTGACACGCCAGGCGGGGGGAGTTACAATGAGCAGTTCTTC
CASSDTPGGGSYNEQFF
>TRBJ1-4|TRBV6-5|TRBD1
TGTGCCAGCAAGAGGACAGGGAATGAAAAACTGTTTTTT
CASKRTGNEKLFF
>TRBJ2-4|TRBV6-6|TRBD2
TGTGCCAGCAGTCGGAGCGGGGGCTACATTCAGTACTTC
CASSRSGGYIQYF
>TRBJ1-4|TRBV6-5|TRBD1
TGTGCCAGCAGCGAAACCGGGACAGGGTATGAAAAACTGTTTTTT
CASSETGTGYEKLFF
>TRBJ1-1|TRBV11-2|NA
TGTGCCAGCAGCTTAATGGCGGGCAAGAACACTGAAGCTTTCTTT
CASSLMAGKNTEAFF
>TRBJ2-1|TRBV10-1|NA
TGCGCCAGCAGTGACCTGAGTCTCTTAACGTACAATGAGCAGTTCTTC
CASSDLSLLTYNEQFF